The clone carrying this TCR beta chain was recorded at least ten times. TCRdb re-analysed the PCR reads in MiXCR, keeping a single row per CDR3 protein. The sample records about 500,000 distinct CDR3 sequences, roughly a fifth being singletons. The data stem from a study of molecular identifiers for immune sequencing clone quantification. The TCR sequence derives from a human donor in good health. Some libraries in this study had Jurkat cell RNA spiked in. The sequencing sample was made of naive CD8+ T cells from blood, with Jurkat cell RNA spiked in. Subset reported: FACS-sorted CD8+CD4-CCR7+CD45RA+ naive T cells.

The CDR3 protein is CSVVLGQDTGELFF. CDR3 DNA: TGCAGCGTTGTTTTAGGGCAGGACACCGGGGAGCTGTTTTTT. The rearrangement joins TRBV29-1 to TRBJ2-2; D not certain. Trimming left V 4 bases short and J 3 bases short, with 12 bases between. CDR3 length: 14 amino acids. Germline V gene data show CDR1 as SQVTM and CDR2 as ANQGSEA.